This T cell receptor beta chain derives from a study of regulatory T cells in long-lasting Graves disease. Overall study: Persistent Graves' disease meant over 5 years of antithyroid drugs with positive TSH receptor antibodies.

Time point described: persistent/refractory GD, antithyroid drugs over 5 years with positive TRAb. After RNA was extracted from PBMCs, the TCR library was made from it. Arm-PCR of CDR3 regions and iRepertoire HTBI primers were used to build TCR beta libraries. TCRdb re-analysed the multiplex PCR reads in MiXCR, keeping a single row per CDR3 protein. The sample lists a few hundred thousand distinct CDR3 sequences, approximately 22% occurring once. V lost 6 bases, J lost 3 bases, and 15 bases lay in between. The CDR3 consists of 15 residues. In germline, CDR1 is MNHNS, CDR2 SASEGT. This clonotype has at least ten counts.

Source: peripheral blood mononuclear cells (PBMCs), taken when the disease was refractory, from a patient treated with antithyroid drugs. The chain couples TRBV6-1 to TRBJ1-5; D is possibly TRBD1 (6 bases). The TCR originated in a female donor with Graves disease. CDR3: CASRETQGFNQPQHF. The DNA of the CDR3 is TGTGCCAGCAGAGAAACACAGGGTTTCAATCAGCCCCAGCATTTT.